The clone carrying this T cell receptor beta chain was detected only a few times. Its antigen is unidentified. This sample is drawn from a study of CD8 T cells in ankylosing spondylitis. Whole-study findings and limits: Blood of patients with ankylosing spondylitis appeared to be characterized by a TCR beta motif of several highly homologous variants. Reportedly, matched ankylosing spondylitis synovial fluid was significantly enriched for disease-linked clones. Peripheral blood held disease-linked clones only at relatively low frequency, and these were CD8+.

Library preparation for TCR beta used quantitative 5'-RACE with molecular barcodes. TCRdb re-derived calls from the 5' RACE reads in MiXCR, one entry per CDR3 protein. The table lists approximately 25,000 distinct CDR3 sequences, roughly a sixth of them singletons. This receptor was identified in a male donor with ankylosing spondylitis or in good health (not recorded which). The sample consisted of blood.

As DNA, the CDR3 is TGTGCCAGCAGCTTAGTGAAGGGTGGCTCTGGAAACACCATATATTTT. Protein: CASSLVKGGSGNTIYF. V usage is TRBV7-2 and J usage is TRBJ1-3, with no clear D. Germline V gives CDR1 SGHTA, CDR2 FQGNSA. V lost 1 base, J lost 0 bases, and 10 bases lay in between. The CDR3 is 16 residues long.